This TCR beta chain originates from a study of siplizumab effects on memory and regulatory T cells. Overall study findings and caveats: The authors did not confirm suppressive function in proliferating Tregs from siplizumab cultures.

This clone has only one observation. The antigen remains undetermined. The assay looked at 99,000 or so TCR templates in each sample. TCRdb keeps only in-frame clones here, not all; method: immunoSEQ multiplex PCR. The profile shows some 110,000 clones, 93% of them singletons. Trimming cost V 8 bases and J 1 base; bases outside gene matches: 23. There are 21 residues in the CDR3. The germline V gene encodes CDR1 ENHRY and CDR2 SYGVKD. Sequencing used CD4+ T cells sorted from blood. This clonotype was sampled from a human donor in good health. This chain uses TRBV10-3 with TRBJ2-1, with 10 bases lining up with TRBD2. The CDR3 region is CAILSRASGRSLQLSYNEQFF. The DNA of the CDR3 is TGTGCCATCCTATCAAGGGCTAGCGGGAGATCGCTTCAACTTTCCTACAATGAGCAGTTCTTC.